The entry that follows covers one T cell receptor (beta chain) sequence. Its antigen is currently unknown. The sample originates from a study of T cell responses to AZD1222 COVID-19 vaccine. General study findings and limits: Once two AZD1222 doses were given, Spike-specific TCR breadth and depth went up. As reported, nearly half of all spike-specific TCRs target variant regions that are unmutated.

V was cut by 4 bases and J by 8 bases, with 8 bases left in between. CDR3 length: 12 amino acids. Germline V lookup: CDR1 LNHDA, CDR2 SQIVND (reference sequence). Data came from immunoSEQ multiplex PCR; TCRdb stores just in-frame clones and leaves some out. The sample shows 120,000 to 150,000 clones, 92% of them seen only once. This chain joins TRBV19 and TRBJ2-2; D remains unclear. The TCR sequence derives from an adult in good health. The source material was peripheral blood, sampled on day 0 of AZD1222 vaccination. CDR3 amino acids: CASSTLRGELFF. The DNA for the CDR3 is TGTGCCAGTAGTACTCTACGGGGGGAGCTGTTTTTT. Variable domain in full (rest from reference TRBV19 and TRBJ2-2): DGGITQSPKYLFRKEGQNVTLSCEQNLNHDAMYWYRQDPGQGLRLIYYSQIVNDFQKGDIAEGYSVSREKKESFPLTVTSAQKNPTAFYLCASSTLRGELFFGEGSRLTVL.